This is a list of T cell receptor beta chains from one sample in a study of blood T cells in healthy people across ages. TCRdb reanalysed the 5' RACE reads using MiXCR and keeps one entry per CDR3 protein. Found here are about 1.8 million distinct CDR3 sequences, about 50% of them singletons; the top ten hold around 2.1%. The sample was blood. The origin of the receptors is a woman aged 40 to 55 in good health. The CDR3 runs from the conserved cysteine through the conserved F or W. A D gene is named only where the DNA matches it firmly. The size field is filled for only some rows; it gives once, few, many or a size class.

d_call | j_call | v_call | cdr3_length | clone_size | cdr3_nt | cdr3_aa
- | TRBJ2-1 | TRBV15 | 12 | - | TGTGCCACCAGCTCCGTCGGAGGGGAGCAGTTCTTC | CATSSVGGEQFF
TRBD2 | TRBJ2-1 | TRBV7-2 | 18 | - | TGTGCCAGCACTCGACTCGGCTTAGCGGGGCAACGCGGGACGGAGCAGTTCTTC | CASTRLGLAGQRGTEQFF
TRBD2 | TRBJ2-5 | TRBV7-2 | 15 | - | TGTGCCAGCAGCTTTGTGACGGGGGGCCAAGAGACCCAGTACTTC | CASSFVTGGQETQYF
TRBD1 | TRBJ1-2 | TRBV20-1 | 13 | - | TGCAGTCTAAAACAGGGGCAGGGACAGGGCTACACCTTC | CSLKQGQGQGYTF
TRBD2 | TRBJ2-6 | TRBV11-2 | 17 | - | TGTGCCAGCAGCTTAACTAGCGGATCCTCTGGGGCCAACGTCCTGACTTTC | CASSLTSGSSGANVLTF
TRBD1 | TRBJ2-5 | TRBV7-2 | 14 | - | TGTGCCAGCAGCAAAACAGGGGCCCGGGAGACCCAGTACTTC | CASSKTGARETQYF
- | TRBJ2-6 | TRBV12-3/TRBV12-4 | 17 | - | TGTGCCAGCAGTACCGGGCCCGGTCCCCCTGGGGCCAACGTCCTGACTTTC | CASSTGPGPPGANVLTF
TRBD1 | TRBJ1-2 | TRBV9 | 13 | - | TGTGCCAGCAGCCCCGACAGGGGATCTGGCTACACCTTC | CASSPDRGSGYTF
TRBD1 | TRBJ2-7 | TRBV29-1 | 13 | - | TGCAGCGGGGGGGGACAGGGCCCTTACGAGCAGTACTTC | CSGGGQGPYEQYF
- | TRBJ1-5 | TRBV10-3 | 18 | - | TGTGCCATCAGTGAGGAATTTTCAGGGTCGGGGTACAATCAGCCCCAGCATTTT | CAISEEFSGSGYNQPQHF
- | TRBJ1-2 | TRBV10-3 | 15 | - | TGTGCCATCAGTGAGTCGACAGGAAAGCTCTCTGGCTACACCTTC | CAISESTGKLSGYTF
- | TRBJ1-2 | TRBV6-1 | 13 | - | TGTGCCAGCAGTAGTGTCCGAGACTATGGCTACACCTTC | CASSSVRDYGYTF
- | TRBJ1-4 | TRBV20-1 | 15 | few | TGCAGTGCTAGAGATCCGGGGGGTGCCCAAGAAAAACTGTTTTTT | CSARDPGGAQEKLFF
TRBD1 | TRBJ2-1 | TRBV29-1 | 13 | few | TGCAGCGTTGACAGGGACAGCTACAATGAGCAGTTCTTC | CSVDRDSYNEQFF
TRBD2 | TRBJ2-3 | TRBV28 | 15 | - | TGTGCCAGCAGTCCACCTTATCGGGGGGGGGATACGCAGTATTTT | CASSPPYRGGDTQYF
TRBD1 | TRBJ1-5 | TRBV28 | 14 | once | TGTGCCGGGGCAGGGGGGTATAGCAATCAGCCCCAGCATTTT | CAGAGGYSNQPQHF
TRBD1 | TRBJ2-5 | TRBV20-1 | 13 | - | TGCAGTGCTTTGGGACAGGGTCACAATGAGCAGTACTTC | CSALGQGHNEQYF
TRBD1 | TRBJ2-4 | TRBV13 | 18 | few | TGTGCCAGCAGCGGACGGGACAGGGTCGATTGGGCCAAAAACATTCAGTACTTC | CASSGRDRVDWAKNIQYF
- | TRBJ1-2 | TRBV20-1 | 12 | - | TGCAGTGCTACCCCTGACCCTTATGGCTACACCTTC | CSATPDPYGYTF
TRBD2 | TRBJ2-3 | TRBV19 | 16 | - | TGTGCCAGTAGTATCGGACTAGCGGGGGAAGCAGATACGCAGTATTTT | CASSIGLAGEADTQYF
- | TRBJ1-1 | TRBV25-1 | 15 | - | TGTGCCAGCAGTTCAGTCCCGGGGGGCGAGACTGAAGCTTTCTTT | CASSSVPGGETEAFF
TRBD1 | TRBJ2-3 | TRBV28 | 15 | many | TGTGCCAGCAGCTTGGGGACAGGGATCACAGATACGCAGTATTTT | CASSLGTGITDTQYF
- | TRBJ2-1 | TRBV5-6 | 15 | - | TGTGCCAGCAGCTTGACTAGAAATGGAGACAATGAGCAGTTCTTC | CASSLTRNGDNEQFF
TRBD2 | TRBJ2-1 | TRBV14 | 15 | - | TGTGCCAGCAGCCAAGGAGGGGCGGGAGACAATGAGCAGTTCTTC | CASSQGGAGDNEQFF
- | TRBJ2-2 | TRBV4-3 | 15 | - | TGCGCCAGCAGCCCCCGCAGGACGAACACCGGGGAGCTGTTTTTT | CASSPRRTNTGELFF
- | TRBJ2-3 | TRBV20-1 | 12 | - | TGCAGTGCTAGAGATCAGGGAGAAGTGCAGTATTTT | CSARDQGEVQYF
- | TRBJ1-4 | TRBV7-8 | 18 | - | TGTGCCAGCAGCTTAGGATCGGGAATAGGGCCAACTAATGAAAAACTGTTTTTT | CASSLGSGIGPTNEKLFF
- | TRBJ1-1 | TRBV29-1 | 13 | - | TGCAGCGTCCCGGGACTTAGGAACACTGAAGCTTTCTTT | CSVPGLRNTEAFF
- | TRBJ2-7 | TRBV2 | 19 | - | TGTGCCAGCAGTGCCAGGGCCAGGGCGCACCCAACAAGCTCCTACGAGCAGTACTTC | CASSARARAHPTSSYEQYF
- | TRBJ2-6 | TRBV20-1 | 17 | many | TGCAGTGCTAGAGATCCGGTCAGACTCTCTGGGGCCAACGTCCTGACTTTC | CSARDPVRLSGANVLTF
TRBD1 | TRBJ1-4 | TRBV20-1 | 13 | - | TGCAGTGCTAGAGGGACAGGAGTTATAAAACTGTTTTTT | CSARGTGVIKLFF
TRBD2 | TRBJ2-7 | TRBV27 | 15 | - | TGTGCCAGCAGTCCCCTAACTAGCGGGGTCTACGAGCAGTACTTC | CASSPLTSGVYEQYF
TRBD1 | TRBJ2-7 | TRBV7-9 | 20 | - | TGTGCCAGCAGCTTAGGAGCCAGAGTTCTTGCGGGACAGGGAGAGTACGAGCAGTACTTC | CASSLGARVLAGQGEYEQYF
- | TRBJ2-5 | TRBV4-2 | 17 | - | TGTGCCAGCAGCCAAGAGGTGCCCGGGGGCCGCCCGGAGACCCAGTACTTC | CASSQEVPGGRPETQYF
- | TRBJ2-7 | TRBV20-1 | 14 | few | TGCAGTGCTAGAGAGGAAGGAAGAGGCTACGAGCAGTACTTC | CSAREEGRGYEQYF
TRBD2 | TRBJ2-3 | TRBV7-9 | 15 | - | TGTGCCAGCAGCTTAGTCCTAGCGGGGTCCTATACGCAGTATTTT | CASSLVLAGSYTQYF
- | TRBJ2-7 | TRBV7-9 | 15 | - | TGTGCCAGCAGTCCCAGGGTGCAGGGGTTGTACGAGCAGTACTTC | CASSPRVQGLYEQYF
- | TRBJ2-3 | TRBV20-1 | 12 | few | TGCGGCTCGGGCCTGTGGGCAGATACGCAGTATTTT | CGSGLWADTQYF
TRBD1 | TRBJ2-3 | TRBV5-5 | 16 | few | TGTGCCAGCAGCTTGAGTGTCAGGGGGCTGGAAGATACGCAGTATTTT | CASSLSVRGLEDTQYF
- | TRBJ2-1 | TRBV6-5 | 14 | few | TGTGCCAGCAGTTTGGAGGGGTTCTCCTACGAGCAGTTCTTC | CASSLEGFSYEQFF
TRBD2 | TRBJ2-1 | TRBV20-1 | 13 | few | TGCAGTGCTCAAACCGCGGGAGGCAATGAGCAGTTCTTC | CSAQTAGGNEQFF
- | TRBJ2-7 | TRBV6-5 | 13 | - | TGTGCCAGTTTCGACACGGGTAACTACGAGCAGTACTTC | CASFDTGNYEQYF
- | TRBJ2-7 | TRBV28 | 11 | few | TGTGCTTCGGGGGATCCCTACGAGCAGTACTTC | CASGDPYEQYF
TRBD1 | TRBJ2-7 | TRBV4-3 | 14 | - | TGCGCCAGCGGGCCCGGGACAGGGAACAATGAGCAGTACTTC | CASGPGTGNNEQYF
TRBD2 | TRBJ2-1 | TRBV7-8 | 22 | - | TGTGCCAGCAGCCCTACCCATCCACTAGCGGGGTACACTACTAGCTCCTACAATGAGCAGTTCTTC | CASSPTHPLAGYTTSSYNEQFF
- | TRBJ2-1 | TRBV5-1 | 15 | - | TGCGCCAGCAGCTTGGATGCGGGGGCCGTCAATGAGCAGTTCTTC | CASSLDAGAVNEQFF